This T cell receptor beta chain was found in a study of T cell repertoires in ileal Crohn's disease. Study information: Every patient was operated on for stricturing (roughly 61%) or penetrating (approximately 40%) complications.

Using immunoSEQ multiplex PCR, the repertoire was profiled, and TCRdb retains in-frame clones only, with some absent. The repertoire holds some 10,000 clones, with more than 65% as singletons. This clone was seen more than once but under ten times. J lost 0 bases, V lost 5 bases, and 17 bases had no gene match. The CDR3 is made up of 19 amino acids. The germline gives CDR1 SGDLS, CDR2 YYNGEE. This receptor was obtained from an adult with Crohn's disease. The chain recombines TRBV9 with TRBJ1-5; the match to TRBD1 covers 7 bases. The sample comprised ileal tissue. Here the CDR3 reads CASSDPGNRGPTSNQPQHF. For the CDR3, the DNA is TGTGCCAGCAGTGATCCAGGGAACAGGGGACCCACTAGCAATCAGCCCCAGCATTTT.